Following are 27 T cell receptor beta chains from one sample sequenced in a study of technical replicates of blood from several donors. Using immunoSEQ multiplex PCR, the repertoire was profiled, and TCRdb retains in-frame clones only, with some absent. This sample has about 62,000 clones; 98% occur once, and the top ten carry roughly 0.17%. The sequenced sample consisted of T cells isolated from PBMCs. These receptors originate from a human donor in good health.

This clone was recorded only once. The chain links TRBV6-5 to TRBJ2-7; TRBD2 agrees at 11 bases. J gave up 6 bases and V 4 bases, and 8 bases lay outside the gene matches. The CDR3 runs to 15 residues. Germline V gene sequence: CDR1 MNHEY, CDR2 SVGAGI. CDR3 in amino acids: CASSFSSGRTREQYF. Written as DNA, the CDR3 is TGTGCCAGCAGTTTTTCTAGCGGGAGGACCCGCGAGCAGTACTTC.

CDR3 DNA sequence: TGTGCCAGCAGAGAAACAGGGGGCGGAACTCAGCCCCAGCATTTT. Translating it yields CASRETGGGTQPQHF. The chain is built from TRBV6-1 and TRBJ1-5; TRBD1 aligns across 9 bases. Per germline, CDR1 MNHNS and CDR2 SASEGT. This CDR3 has 15 residues. With 6 bases clipped from V and 6 bases from J, the junction kept 9 bases outside the gene matches.

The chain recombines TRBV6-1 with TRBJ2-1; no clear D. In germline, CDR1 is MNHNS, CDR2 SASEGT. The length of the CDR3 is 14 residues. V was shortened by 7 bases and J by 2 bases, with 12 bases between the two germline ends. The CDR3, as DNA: TGTGCCAGCACAGGCATCCTGGCCTACAATGAGCAGTTCTTC. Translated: CASTGILAYNEQFF.

DNA of the CDR3: TGTGCCAGCAGTTTATCGGGGCAGTCCAATCAGCCCCAGCATTTT. This sequence encodes CASSLSGQSNQPQHF. This chain joins TRBV27 and TRBJ1-5; D might be TRBD1 (5 bases). From germline, CDR1 is MNHEY and CDR2 SMNVEV (reference sequence). CDR3 length equals 15 residues. Trimming stripped 0 bases from V and 3 bases from J, with 9 bases between.

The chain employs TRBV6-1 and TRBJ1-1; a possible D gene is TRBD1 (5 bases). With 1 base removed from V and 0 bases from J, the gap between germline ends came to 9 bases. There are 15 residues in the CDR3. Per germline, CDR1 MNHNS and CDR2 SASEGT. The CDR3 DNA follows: TGTGCCAGCAGTGAAGGAAGGGGTATGAACACTGAAGCTTTCTTT. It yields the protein CASSEGRGMNTEAFF.

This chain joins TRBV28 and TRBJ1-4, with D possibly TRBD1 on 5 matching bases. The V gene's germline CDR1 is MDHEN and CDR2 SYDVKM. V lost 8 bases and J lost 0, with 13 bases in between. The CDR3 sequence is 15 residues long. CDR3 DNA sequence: TGTGCCAGCTCGCCAGGGAGGGCAACTAATGAAAAACTGTTTTTT. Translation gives CASSPGRATNEKLFF.

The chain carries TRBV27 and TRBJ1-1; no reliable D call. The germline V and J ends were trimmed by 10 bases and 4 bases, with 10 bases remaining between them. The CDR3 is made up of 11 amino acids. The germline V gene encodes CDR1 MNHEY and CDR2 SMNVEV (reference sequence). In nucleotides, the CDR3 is TGTGCCACCCGGGTAGGCACTGAAGCTTTCTTT. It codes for CATRVGTEAFF.

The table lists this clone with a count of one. Here the CDR3 reads CASSVVGGANGYTF. As DNA, the CDR3 is TGTGCCAGCAGCGTAGTAGGGGGGGCGAATGGCTACACCTTC. This chain joins TRBV9 and TRBJ1-2, with D possibly being TRBD1 (6 bases). Looked up from germline, CDR1 is SGDLS and CDR2 is YYNGEE. The CDR3 covers 14 residues. Deletions cut 0 bases from V and 6 bases from J, with 12 bases between.

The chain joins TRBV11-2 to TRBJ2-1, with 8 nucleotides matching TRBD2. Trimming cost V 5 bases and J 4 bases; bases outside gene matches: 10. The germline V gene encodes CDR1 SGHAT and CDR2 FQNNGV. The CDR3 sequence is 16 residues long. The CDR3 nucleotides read TGTGCCAGCAGCCCGGAGAGGAGCGGGAGTTACAATGAGCAGTTCTTC. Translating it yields CASSPERSGSYNEQFF.

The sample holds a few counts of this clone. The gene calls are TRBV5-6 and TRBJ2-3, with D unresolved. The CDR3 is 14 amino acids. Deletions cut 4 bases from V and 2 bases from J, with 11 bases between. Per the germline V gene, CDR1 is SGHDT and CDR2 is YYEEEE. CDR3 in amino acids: CASSHQTFTDTQYF. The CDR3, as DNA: TGTGCCAGCAGCCATCAGACTTTCACAGATACGCAGTATTTT.

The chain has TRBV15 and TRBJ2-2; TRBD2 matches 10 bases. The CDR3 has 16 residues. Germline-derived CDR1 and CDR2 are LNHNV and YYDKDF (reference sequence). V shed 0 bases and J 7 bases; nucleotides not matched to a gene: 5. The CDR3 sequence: CATSRDPGLAVGELFF. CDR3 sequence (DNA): TGTGCCACCAGCAGAGATCCCGGACTAGCGGTCGGGGAGCTGTTTTTT.

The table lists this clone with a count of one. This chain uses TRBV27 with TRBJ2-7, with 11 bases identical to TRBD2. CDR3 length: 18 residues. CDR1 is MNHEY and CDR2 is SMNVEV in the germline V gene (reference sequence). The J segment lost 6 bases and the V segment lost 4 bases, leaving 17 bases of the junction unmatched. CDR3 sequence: CASSSPRGSSGRRGEQYF. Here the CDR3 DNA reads TGTGCCAGCAGTTCGCCCCGCGGGTCTAGCGGGAGGCGCGGCGAGCAGTACTTC.

CDR3 residues: CASSFSLSTDTQYF. The DNA for the CDR3 is TGCGCCAGCAGCTTCAGTCTTTCCACAGATACGCAGTATTTT. The chain links TRBV5-1 to TRBJ2-3; D uncertain. Trimming cost V 2 bases and J 2 bases, with 9 bases left between them. The V gene's germline CDR1 is SGHRS and CDR2 YFSETQ. This CDR3 is built from 14 residues.

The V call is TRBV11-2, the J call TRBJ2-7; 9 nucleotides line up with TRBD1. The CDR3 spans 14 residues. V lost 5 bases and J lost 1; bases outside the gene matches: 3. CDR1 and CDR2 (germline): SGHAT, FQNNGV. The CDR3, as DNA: TGTGCCAGCAGCATCGGACAGGGGTCCTACGAGCAGTACTTC. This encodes CASSIGQGSYEQYF.

The CDR3 protein is CASSTQTDTQYF. DNA of the CDR3: TGTGCCAGCAGTACCCAGACAGATACGCAGTATTTT. The genes are TRBV6-1 and TRBJ2-3, with no clear D. The CDR3 has 12 residues. V was clipped by 5 bases and J by 3 bases, with 6 bases between them. CDR1 is MNHNS and CDR2 is SASEGT in the germline V gene.

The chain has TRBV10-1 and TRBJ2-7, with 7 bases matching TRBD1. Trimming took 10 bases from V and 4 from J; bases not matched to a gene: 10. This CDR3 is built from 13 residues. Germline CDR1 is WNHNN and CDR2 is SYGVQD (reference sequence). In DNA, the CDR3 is TGCGCCACTTCACCGGGACAGCGGTACGAGCAGTACTTC. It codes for CATSPGQRYEQYF.

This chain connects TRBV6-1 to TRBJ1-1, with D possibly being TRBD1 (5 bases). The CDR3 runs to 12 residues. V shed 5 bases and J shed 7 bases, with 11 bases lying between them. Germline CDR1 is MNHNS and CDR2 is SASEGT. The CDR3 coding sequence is TGTGCCAGCAGTTCCAGGGAACTTGAAGCTTTCTTT. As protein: CASSSRELEAFF.

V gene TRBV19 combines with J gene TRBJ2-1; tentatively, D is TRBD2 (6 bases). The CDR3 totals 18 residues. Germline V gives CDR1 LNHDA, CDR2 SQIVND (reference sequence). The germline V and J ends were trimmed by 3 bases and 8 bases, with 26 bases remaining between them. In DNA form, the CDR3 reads TGTGCCAGTAGTATCCCCAAGGTTGGCGGTGGAGGGGAGGATGAGCAGTTCTTC. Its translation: CASSIPKVGGGGEDEQFF.

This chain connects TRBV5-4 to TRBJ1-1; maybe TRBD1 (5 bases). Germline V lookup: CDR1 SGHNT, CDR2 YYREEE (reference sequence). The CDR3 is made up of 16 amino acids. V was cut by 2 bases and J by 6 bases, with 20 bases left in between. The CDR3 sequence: CASSFTGAGPRAEAFF. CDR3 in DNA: TGTGCCAGCAGCTTCACTGGGGCGGGACCCCGGGCTGAAGCTTTCTTT.

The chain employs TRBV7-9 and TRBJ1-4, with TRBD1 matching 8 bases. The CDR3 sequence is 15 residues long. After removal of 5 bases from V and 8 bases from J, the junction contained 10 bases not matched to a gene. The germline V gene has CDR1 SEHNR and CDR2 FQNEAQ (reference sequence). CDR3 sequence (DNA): TGTGCCAGCAGCACCTATCAGGGGGCGCACGAAAAACTGTTTTTT. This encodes CASSTYQGAHEKLFF.

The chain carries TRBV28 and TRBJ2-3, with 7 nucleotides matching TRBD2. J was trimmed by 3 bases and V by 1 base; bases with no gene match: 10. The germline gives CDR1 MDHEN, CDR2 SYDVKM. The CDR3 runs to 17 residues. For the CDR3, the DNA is TGTGCCAGCAGTTTATTGGCTAGCGGAACCATGACAGATACGCAGTATTTT. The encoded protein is CASSLLASGTMTDTQYF.

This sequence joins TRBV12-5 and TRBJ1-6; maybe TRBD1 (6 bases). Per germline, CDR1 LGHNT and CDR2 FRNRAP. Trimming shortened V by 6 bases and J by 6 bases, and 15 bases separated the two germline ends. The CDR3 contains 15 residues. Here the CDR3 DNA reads TGTGCTAGTGGCCGGAGTACAGGGATTAATTCACCCCTCCACTTT. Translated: CASGRSTGINSPLHF.

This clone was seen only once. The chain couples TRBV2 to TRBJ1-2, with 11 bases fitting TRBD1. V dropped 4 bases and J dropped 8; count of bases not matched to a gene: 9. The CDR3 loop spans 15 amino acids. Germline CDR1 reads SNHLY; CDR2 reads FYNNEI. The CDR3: CASSARDRGGYGYTF. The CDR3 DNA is TGTGCCAGCAGTGCCCGGGACAGGGGGGGATACGGCTACACCTTC.

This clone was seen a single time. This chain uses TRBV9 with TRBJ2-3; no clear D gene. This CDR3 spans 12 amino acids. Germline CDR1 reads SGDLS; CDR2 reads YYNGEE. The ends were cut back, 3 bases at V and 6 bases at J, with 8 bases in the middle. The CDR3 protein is CASSDRSDTQYF. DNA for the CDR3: TGTGCCAGCAGCGACCGGTCGGATACGCAGTATTTT.

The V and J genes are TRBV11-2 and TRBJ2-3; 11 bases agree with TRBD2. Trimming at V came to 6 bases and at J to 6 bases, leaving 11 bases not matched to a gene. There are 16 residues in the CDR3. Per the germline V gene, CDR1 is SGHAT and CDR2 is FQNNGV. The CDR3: CASSFGLAGAPDTQYF. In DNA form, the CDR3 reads TGTGCCAGCAGTTTCGGACTAGCGGGTGCCCCGGATACGCAGTATTTT.

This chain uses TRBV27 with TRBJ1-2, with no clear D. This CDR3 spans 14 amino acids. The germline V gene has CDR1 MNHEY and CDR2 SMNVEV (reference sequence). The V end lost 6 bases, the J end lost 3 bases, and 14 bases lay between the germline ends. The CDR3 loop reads CASSPLGLDYGYTF. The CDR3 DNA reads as TGTGCCAGCAGCCCCCTGGGTCTAGACTATGGCTACACCTTC.

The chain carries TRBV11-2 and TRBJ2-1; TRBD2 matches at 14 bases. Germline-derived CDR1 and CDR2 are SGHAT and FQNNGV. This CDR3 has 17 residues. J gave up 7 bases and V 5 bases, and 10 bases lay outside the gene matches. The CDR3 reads CASSARAGTSGRNEQFF. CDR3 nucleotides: TGTGCCAGCAGCGCCCGCGCCGGGACTAGCGGGAGAAATGAGCAGTTCTTC.